The T cell receptor beta chain under discussion was sequenced for a study of cytomegalovirus exposure and HLA in healthy donors. Findings and limits, study-wide: The listing of 150 or so TCR beta chains classed them as cytomegalovirus-associated. Specific recognition of CMV antigens was confirmed in vitro for a few chains (all CMV-associated). Most sequenced TCRs were rare (though some public TCRs occurred in many donors).

Points on this clone: Its matching antigen is unknown.

V was trimmed by 1 base and J by 3 bases, leaving 10 bases between them. CDR1 is SGHAT and CDR2 is FQNNGV in the germline V gene. This CDR3 region has 14 residues. Data came from immunoSEQ multiplex PCR; TCRdb stores just in-frame clones and leaves some out. The repertoire holds roughly 250,000 clones, approximately 90% seen once, with around 3% in the top ten. The origin of this receptor is a man younger than 35 in good health and CMV-seronegative. This chain joins TRBV11-2 and TRBJ2-7; D possibly corresponds to TRBD1 (5 bases). Sequencing used PBMCs. In nucleotides, the CDR3 is TGTGCCAGCAGCTTAGGTACAGGCCTCTACGAGCAGTACTTC. Its protein is CASSLGTGLYEQYF.